These T cell receptor beta chains were read from a single sample in a study of tumor and adjacent non-tumor tissue in lung cancer. TCRdb analysed the multiplex PCR reads with MiXCR anew, one entry per CDR3 protein. This table holds more than 85,000 distinct CDR3 sequences, about 61% found once. The sequenced sample consisted of lung tumor tissue. All receptors derive from an older man with non-small cell lung cancer. Each CDR3 is given with its conserved first and last residue. D genes are given only for firm matches. Not every row has a clone size; where given, it reads once, few, many or a size class.

TRBJ2-7 | TRBV11-2 | - | - | CGSSLTYGQYF | TGTGGCAGCAGCTTAACCTACGGGCAGTACTTC
TRBJ1-2 | TRBV28 | - | - | CASSLLGTANYGYTF | TGTGCCAGCAGCCTCCTCGGGACGGCTAACTATGGCTACACCTTC
TRBJ2-1 | TRBV11-2 | TRBD2 | - | CASSRRLARGPGATEQFF | TGTGCCAGCAGCCGCAGACTAGCGAGGGGACCAGGGGCAACTGAGCAGTTCTTC
TRBJ2-7 | TRBV10-3 | - | - | CVISDLGTSTYEQYF | TGTGTCATCAGTGACCTCGGGACATCAACCTACGAGCAGTACTTC
TRBJ2-7 | TRBV12-3/TRBV12-4 | TRBD1 | many | CASSFPGTGSHEQYF | TGTGCCAGCAGTTTTCCCGGGACAGGGTCCCACGAGCAGTACTTC
TRBJ2-5 | TRBV5-1 | - | - | CAGNLEGIGMETQYF | TGCGCCGGCAACTTGGAGGGGATAGGAATGGAGACCCAGTACTTC
TRBJ2-7 | TRBV29-1 | - | once | CSVEKGSGEQYF | TGCAGCGTTGAAAAGGGATCTGGCGAGCAGTATTTC
TRBJ1-3 | TRBV5-1 | - | - | CASSSQLLDSGNTIYF | TGCGCCAGCAGCTCACAACTCCTGGACTCTGGAAACACCATATATTTT
TRBJ2-2 | TRBV12-3/TRBV12-4 | - | once | CATKEGAGTGELFF | TGTGCCACTAAGGAAGGGGCGGGAACCGGGGAGCTGTTTTTT
TRBJ2-7 | TRBV11-2 | TRBD2 | - | CAISPGGTSGSPYEQYF | TGTGCCATCAGCCCGGGAGGGACAAGCGGGAGCCCCTACGAGCAGTACTTC
TRBJ1-2 | TRBV12-3/TRBV12-4 | - | once | CASSLDAITREGGYTF | TGTGCCAGCAGCCTTGACGCTATTACTCGGGAGGGCGGCTACACCTTC
TRBJ2-1 | TRBV11-2 | - | - | CVSSLRAGTGPRFF | TGTGTCAGCAGCTTAAGGGCTGGCACCGGTCCGCGGTTCTTC
TRBJ2-7 | TRBV10-1 | - | many | CASSGGNSYEQYF | TGCGCCAGCAGTGGGGGGAACTCCTACGAGCAGTACTTC
TRBJ2-3 | TRBV7-6 | TRBD2 | - | CASSLGLAGGVDTQYF | TGTGCCAGCAGCTTAGGGCTAGCGGGAGGCGTGGATACGCAGTATTTT
TRBJ2-3 | TRBV5-1 | - | many | CASSLMDSSTDTQYF | TGCGCCAGCAGCTTAATGGACAGTAGCACAGATACGCAGTATTTT
TRBJ1-1 | TRBV11-1 | - | medium-sized | CASSLARGRDTEAFF | TGTGCCAGCAGCTTAGCGCGAGGACGGGACACTGAAGCTTTCTTT
TRBJ1-5 | TRBV5-5 | TRBD1 | - | CTSSFNSGTAQPQQF | TGTACCAGCAGCTTTAATTCGGGGACAGCTCAGCCCCAGCAATTT
TRBJ2-7 | TRBV11-2 | - | - | CASSLDLARRGSYGEYF | TGTGCCAGCAGCTTAGACTTGGCTCGTCGAGGCTCCTACGGGGAGTACTTC
TRBJ2-3 | TRBV6-1 | TRBD2 | - | CASSEAGGRGRGTNTHYF | TGTGCCAGCAGTGAAGCGGGAGGGAGAGGACGTGGCACAAATACGCACTATTTT
TRBJ2-5 | TRBV10-3 | TRBD1 | large | CAISYDREETQYF | TGTGCCATCAGTTACGACAGGGAAGAGACCCAGTACTTC
TRBJ2-7 | TRBV20-1 | - | many | CSASTGFYEQYF | TGCAGTGCTAGCACAGGATTCTACGAGCAGTACTTC
TRBJ2-1 | TRBV6-2/TRBV6-3 | - | - | CANTNFGQNHNEQFF | TGTGCCAACACCAACTTCGGACAGAACCACAATGAGCAGTTCTTC
TRBJ2-4 | TRBV6-1 | TRBD1 | - | CVSSPDQGVAKNIQYF | TGTGTCAGCAGTCCAGACCAGGGGGTAGCCAAAAACATTCAGTACTTC
TRBJ2-7 | TRBV4-1 | TRBD2 | - | CASSHAGGPGYEQYF | TGCGCCAGCAGCCATGCGGGAGGGCCTGGGTACGAGCAGTACTTC
TRBJ1-5 | TRBV6-2/TRBV6-3 | TRBD1 | - | CACRTEQGSNQPRHF | TGTGCCTGCAGGACTGAACAGGGGAGCAATCAGCCCCGGCATTTT
TRBJ2-4 | TRBV4-2 | - | - | CASSQYWRGNIKYF | TGTGCCAGCAGCCAATATTGGAGGGGAAACATTAAGTACTTC
TRBJ1-2 | TRBV4-1 | - | - | CASSQDSQCGYGYTF | TGCGCCAGCAGCCAAGATTCCCAGTGTGGCTATGGCTACACCTTT
TRBJ1-5 | TRBV19 | TRBD1 | - | CVSRTPGQGPFQSQHF | TGTGTCAGTAGGACCCCCGGACAGGGCCCTTTTCAGTCCCAGCATTTT
TRBJ2-5 | TRBV11-1 | - | once | CADSPYLETQYF | TGTGCCGACAGCCCTTATCTGGAGACCCAGTACTTC
TRBJ2-3 | TRBV6-6 | TRBD2 | - | CASSYSLPTETSADTQYF | TGTGCCAGCAGTTACTCCCTCCCGACTGAGACTAGCGCAGATACGCAGTATTTT
TRBJ2-4 | TRBV5-1 | TRBD2 | - | CASSTSGGAIKNIQYF | TGCGCCAGCAGCACTAGCGGGGGGGCTATCAAAAACATTCAGTACTTC
TRBJ2-1 | TRBV11-2 | - | few | CTSSLGKGGPYNEQFF | TGTACCAGCAGCCTAGGGAAGGGCGGCCCCTACAATGAGCAGTTCTTC
TRBJ2-3 | TRBV10-3 | - | - | CAISWTESDTQYF | TGTGCCATCAGTTGGACAGAGTCAGATACGCAGTATTTT
TRBJ1-2 | TRBV28 | - | - | CASSRGAGPGTNYGYTF | TGTGCCAGCAGTCGAGGCGCTGGGCCAGGGACTAACTATGGCTACACCTTC
TRBJ1-1 | TRBV29-1 | - | once | CSVDRVGITEAFF | TGCAGCGTTGATAGGGTAGGGATCACTGAAGCTTTCTTT
TRBJ2-1 | TRBV6-5 | TRBD2 | many | CASSYRAGGGGEQFF | TGTGCCAGCAGTTACAGAGCGGGAGGCGGGGGGGAGCAGTTCTTC
TRBJ1-1 | TRBV11-2 | - | - | CASSGHRGTIFGETEAFF | TGTGCCAGCAGCGGGCATCGTGGGACAATCTTTGGTGAGACTGAGGCTTTCTTT
TRBJ2-3 | TRBV12-3/TRBV12-4 | TRBD1 | - | CASSLQGADTRYF | TGTGCCAGTAGTTTGCAGGGGGCAGATACGCGGTATTTT
TRBJ2-3 | TRBV11-2 | - | once | CANILRTIPGPTDTQYF | TGTGCCAACATCTTAAGGACCATCCCTGGGCCCACAGATACGCAGTATTTT
TRBJ2-5 | TRBV7-8 | - | many | CASSLTDRRETQYF | TGTGCCAGCAGCTTAACGGACCGCAGGGAGACCCAGTACTTC
TRBJ2-5 | TRBV11-3 | - | few | CVSSPGGWVQETRYF | TGTGTCAGCAGCCCTGGGGGATGGGTCCAAGAGACCCGGTACTTC
TRBJ1-4 | TRBV28 | - | many | CASLRGVLNEKLFF | TGTGCCAGTCTACGGGGAGTTCTTAATGAAAAACTGTTTTTT
TRBJ2-7 | TRBV10-3 | - | - | CATSESGAGSGEQYF | TGTGCCACCAGTGAGTCAGGGGCAGGGTCAGGGGAGCAGTATTTC
TRBJ2-2 | TRBV29-1 | - | - | CGVVGIVNTGELFF | TGCGGTGTAGTAGGGATAGTTAACACCGGGGAGCTGTTTTTT
TRBJ1-6 | TRBV20-1 | - | - | CSARFGGGRNSPFHF | TGCAGTGCCAGGTTCGGGGGAGGGCGGAATTCACCCTTCCACTTT
TRBJ2-3 | TRBV11-1 | TRBD2 | - | CASSSGGLAGLLRTDTQYF | TGTGCCAGTAGCTCCGGGGGACTAGCGGGACTCCTACGCACAGATACGCAGTATTTT
TRBJ1-1 | TRBV7-9 | TRBD1 | - | CTSSLQRQGLTEAFF | TGTACCAGCAGCTTACAGAGACAGGGCTTAACTGAAGCTTTCTTT
TRBJ2-1 | TRBV19 | TRBD1 | once | CASTTDREYYNEEFF | TGTGCCAGTACTACGGACAGGGAATACTACAATGAGGAGTTCTTC
TRBJ1-5 | TRBV12-3/TRBV12-4 | - | - | CVSSRGGRGSSNQPQHF | TGTGTCAGCAGTCGCGGGGGAAGGGGTAGTAGCAATCAGCCCCAGCATTTT
TRBJ1-1 | TRBV19 | - | - | CASSTNQGDTEAFF | TGTGCCAGTAGTACAAATCAAGGGGACACTGAAGCTTTCTTT
TRBJ1-1 | TRBV4-1 | TRBD1 | - | CASSPTGSGTGDGMDTEAFF | TGCGCCAGCAGTCCTACGGGATCCGGGACAGGGGACGGAATGGACACTGAAGCTTTCTTT
TRBJ2-7 | TRBV4-1 | - | many | CASSPPLPRALGEQYF | TGCGCCAGCAGCCCACCTCTGCCCCGGGCCTTGGGCGAGCAGTACTTC
TRBJ2-1 | TRBV5-6 | TRBD1 | - | CASGPTGVFEQFF | TGTGCCAGCGGCCCGACAGGGGTTTTCGAGCAATTCTTC